The rows below give T cell receptor beta chains drawn from one sample of a study of human T cells and chemical hapten exposure. Each CDR3 protein is one row after TCRdb ran MiXCR on the RACE reads. This repertoire shows about 82,000 distinct CDR3 sequences, approximately 12% found once; its top ten account for around 5.8%. Sequencing used whole blood, obtained in connection with sensitization to the hapten diphenylcyclopropenone (DPC). These receptor sequences come from a woman in her 50s with alopecia areata. Some clones in this sample may be carry-over from other donors' samples. CDR3s include the opening cysteine and the closing phenylalanine or tryptophan. A D gene is named only where the DNA matches it firmly. Not every row has a clone size; where given, it reads once, few, many or a size class.

v_call: TRBV2
clone_size: .
j_call: TRBJ1-4
d_call: TRBD1
cdr3_aa: CASGQGSLSEKLFF
cdr3_nt: TGTGCCAGCGGACAGGGAAGTCTAAGTGAAAAACTGTTTTTT

v_call: TRBV11-2
clone_size: many
j_call: TRBJ1-5
d_call: TRBD1
cdr3_aa: CASSWDRGNQPQHF
cdr3_nt: TGTGCCAGCAGCTGGGACAGGGGGAATCAGCCCCAGCATTTT

v_call: TRBV2
clone_size: many
j_call: TRBJ2-1
d_call: .
cdr3_aa: CASSEGIVFVNEQFF
cdr3_nt: TGTGCCAGCAGTGAAGGAATAGTTTTCGTCAATGAGCAGTTCTTC

v_call: TRBV24-1
clone_size: .
j_call: TRBJ2-1
d_call: .
cdr3_aa: CATSDLTEQFF
cdr3_nt: TGTGCCACCAGTGATTTGACCGAGCAGTTCTTC

v_call: TRBV20-1
clone_size: .
j_call: TRBJ2-1
d_call: .
cdr3_aa: CSLSSYNEQFF
cdr3_nt: TGCAGTTTGAGCTCCTACAATGAGCAGTTCTTC

v_call: TRBV27
clone_size: medium-sized
j_call: TRBJ2-2
d_call: .
cdr3_aa: CASRPRGANTGELFF
cdr3_nt: TGTGCCAGCAGACCTCGCGGGGCTAACACCGGGGAGCTGTTTTTT

v_call: TRBV6-6
clone_size: .
j_call: TRBJ2-7
d_call: .
cdr3_aa: CASSYREEQYF
cdr3_nt: TGTGCCAGCAGTTACAGGGAGGAGCAGTACTTC

v_call: TRBV20-1
clone_size: many
j_call: TRBJ2-7
d_call: TRBD1
cdr3_aa: CSARYGQVLSYEQYF
cdr3_nt: TGCAGTGCTAGATATGGACAGGTACTCTCCTACGAGCAGTACTTC

v_call: TRBV20-1
clone_size: .
j_call: TRBJ2-1
d_call: .
cdr3_aa: CSASPVTRFYNEQFF
cdr3_nt: TGCAGTGCTAGTCCCGTGACCCGCTTCTACAATGAGCAGTTCTTC

v_call: TRBV28
clone_size: .
j_call: TRBJ1-5
d_call: .
cdr3_aa: CASSGELYQPQHF
cdr3_nt: TGTGCCAGCAGTGGAGAACTCTATCAGCCCCAGCATTTT

v_call: TRBV29-1
clone_size: few
j_call: TRBJ2-5
d_call: .
cdr3_aa: CSVFSETQYF
cdr3_nt: TGCAGCGTTTTTTCGGAGACCCAGTACTTC

v_call: TRBV20-1
clone_size: few
j_call: TRBJ2-4
d_call: TRBD2
cdr3_aa: CSASPGLAGGVQNIQYF
cdr3_nt: TGCAGTGCTAGTCCTGGACTAGCGGGAGGGGTGCAAAACATTCAGTACTTC

v_call: TRBV20-1
clone_size: .
j_call: TRBJ2-2
d_call: .
cdr3_aa: CSAKGAVGGMNTGELFF
cdr3_nt: TGCAGTGCTAAAGGGGCCGTAGGCGGGATGAACACCGGGGAGCTGTTTTTT

v_call: TRBV14
clone_size: once
j_call: TRBJ2-1
d_call: .
cdr3_aa: CASSQLIRDIGTPSSYNEQFF
cdr3_nt: TGTGCCAGCAGCCAGTTAATCCGGGACATTGGGACTCCTAGCTCCTACAATGAGCAGTTCTTC

v_call: TRBV7-9
clone_size: many
j_call: TRBJ1-4
d_call: .
cdr3_aa: CASSQGLTGEKLFF
cdr3_nt: TGTGCCAGCAGCCAGGGACTCACGGGTGAAAAACTGTTTTTT

v_call: TRBV11-2
clone_size: many
j_call: TRBJ2-1
d_call: .
cdr3_aa: CASSLNEQFF
cdr3_nt: TGTGCCAGCAGCTTAAATGAGCAGTTCTTC

v_call: TRBV2
clone_size: .
j_call: TRBJ2-5
d_call: TRBD1
cdr3_aa: CASLRGRVETQYF
cdr3_nt: TGTGCCAGCCTAAGGGGGCGCGTAGAGACCCAGTACTTC

v_call: TRBV29-1
clone_size: few
j_call: TRBJ1-1
d_call: TRBD1
cdr3_aa: CSVRYDRGISEAFF
cdr3_nt: TGCAGCGTTCGGTACGACAGGGGTATATCTGAAGCTTTCTTT

v_call: TRBV7-6
clone_size: many
j_call: TRBJ2-2
d_call: .
cdr3_aa: CASSLVHEAPLELFF
cdr3_nt: TGTGCCAGCAGCTTAGTCCATGAGGCCCCCCTCGAGCTGTTTTTT

v_call: TRBV5-1
clone_size: .
j_call: TRBJ2-3
d_call: TRBD1
cdr3_aa: CASQTRTGLTDTQYF
cdr3_nt: TGCGCCAGCCAAACTCGGACAGGGCTCACAGATACGCAGTATTTT

v_call: TRBV6-6
clone_size: few
j_call: TRBJ1-5
d_call: .
cdr3_aa: CASRRGLGENSNQPQHF
cdr3_nt: TGTGCCAGCAGGAGGGGGTTGGGAGAAAATAGCAATCAGCCCCAGCATTTT

v_call: TRBV5-4
clone_size: few
j_call: TRBJ2-6
d_call: .
cdr3_aa: CASSRPGANVLTF
cdr3_nt: TGTGCCAGCAGCCGCCCTGGGGCCAACGTCCTGACTTTC

v_call: TRBV20-1
clone_size: few
j_call: TRBJ2-3
d_call: TRBD2
cdr3_aa: CSIGTTRPDTQYF
cdr3_nt: TGCAGCATAGGGACTACCCGACCAGATACGCAGTATTTT

v_call: TRBV5-1
clone_size: few
j_call: TRBJ1-1
d_call: .
cdr3_aa: CASSQQENTEAFF
cdr3_nt: TGCGCCAGCAGCCAGCAAGAGAACACTGAAGCTTTCTTT

v_call: TRBV11-2
clone_size: many
j_call: TRBJ2-7
d_call: .
cdr3_aa: CASSLIPGGPGGTYEQYF
cdr3_nt: TGTGCCAGCAGCTTAATACCCGGGGGCCCAGGGGGAACCTACGAGCAGTACTTC

v_call: TRBV27
clone_size: many
j_call: TRBJ2-1
d_call: .
cdr3_aa: CASSKDARVAGSSYNEQFF
cdr3_nt: TGTGCCAGCAGTAAGGACGCACGTGTGGCGGGGAGCTCCTACAATGAGCAGTTCTTC

v_call: TRBV5-1
clone_size: .
j_call: TRBJ2-5
d_call: TRBD2
cdr3_aa: CASSPPGGPEETQYF
cdr3_nt: TGCGCCAGCAGCCCGCCGGGAGGGCCAGAGGAGACCCAGTACTTC

v_call: TRBV28
clone_size: .
j_call: TRBJ1-1
d_call: .
cdr3_aa: CASSGGSLNTEAFF
cdr3_nt: TGTGCCAGCAGTGGCGGGAGTCTGAACACTGAAGCTTTCTTT

v_call: TRBV20-1
clone_size: few
j_call: TRBJ1-6
d_call: TRBD1
cdr3_aa: CSANTGDDSPLHF
cdr3_nt: TGCAGTGCTAACACAGGGGACGATTCACCCCTCCACTTT

v_call: TRBV29-1
clone_size: .
j_call: TRBJ2-1
d_call: TRBD1
cdr3_aa: CSVVRDSRSSYNEQFF
cdr3_nt: TGCAGCGTTGTCCGGGACAGTAGGAGCTCCTACAATGAGCAGTTCTTC

v_call: TRBV6-4
clone_size: many
j_call: TRBJ2-1
d_call: .
cdr3_aa: CASPNPNEQFF
cdr3_nt: TGTGCCAGCCCCAACCCCAATGAGCAGTTCTTC